Listed below are T cell receptor beta chains from one sample, sequenced in a study of T cell responses to AZD1222 COVID-19 vaccine. The data were produced by immunoSEQ multiplex PCR, yet TCRdb's version contains in-frame clones alone and is incomplete. Among 65,000 to 95,000 clones listed, approximately 85% were seen once. The material was peripheral blood, obtained 28 days after the second AZD1222 dose. The receptors stem from an adult who received the AZD1222 COVID-19 vaccine. Both conserved end residues are part of each CDR3.

v_call	j_call	cdr3_aa
TRBV14	TRBJ1-1	CASSQALGGTEAFF
TRBV18	TRBJ1-2	CASSPRTANGYTF
TRBV11-2	TRBJ1-6	CASSSGGVSSYNSPLHF
TRBV9	TRBJ2-3	CASSPNTDTQYF
TRBV28	TRBJ2-1	CASRNPGGSYNEQFF
TRBV19	TRBJ2-3	CASSWAGGITDTQYF
TRBV5-1	TRBJ2-5	CASSLVPGHLAQYF
TRBV5-7	TRBJ1-5	CASSTEGRNQPQHF
TRBV28	TRBJ2-7	CASSLDGRGQYF
TRBV3-1/TRBV3-2	TRBJ1-1	CASSLQGARDTEAFF
TRBV19	TRBJ2-4	CASSIRPVGKNIQYF
TRBV7-6	TRBJ2-2	CASSSRGTENTGELFF
TRBV11-3	TRBJ2-5	CASSPGPQTGEETQYF
TRBV19	TRBJ1-6	CASARKQGDGYNSPLHF
TRBV4-2	TRBJ2-7	CASSQGQGSSYEQYF
TRBV5-6	TRBJ1-3	CASSLAGQGLAGNTIYF
TRBV2	TRBJ2-1	CASSERRGILDEQFF
TRBV2	TRBJ1-1	CASSVTGEGEAFF
TRBV7-2	TRBJ2-7	CASSLTYGLYEQYF
TRBV4-1	TRBJ1-5	CASSPVRVLFPNQPQHF
TRBV11-3	TRBJ2-2	CASSRHSANTGELFF
TRBV28	TRBJ2-3	CASSSGLAGILPDTQYF
TRBV12-5	TRBJ2-1	CASALGHNEQFF
TRBV28	TRBJ1-4	CASGTGNQKLFF
TRBV7-9	TRBJ2-3	CASSLGDRINTQYF
TRBV6-5	TRBJ1-4	CASTYWAGGGEKLFF
TRBV2	TRBJ1-1	CASIDDPGQKNTEAFF
TRBV18	TRBJ2-5	CASSRAAETQYF
TRBV9	TRBJ2-7	CASSASGTGGYEQYF
TRBV6-5	TRBJ2-7	CASTQLAGAAYEQYF
TRBV14	TRBJ1-6	CASSPIAGALNSPLHF
TRBV7-8	TRBJ2-7	CASSLAWADSSYEQYF
TRBV3-1/TRBV3-2	TRBJ2-7	CASSHVDRGYEQYF
TRBV2	TRBJ2-7	CASRGTGGHYEQYF
TRBV7-2	TRBJ1-5	CASSLVEFNQPQHF
TRBV6-5	TRBJ1-3	CASRETFRGNTIYF
TRBV12-1	TRBJ1-1	CASSFRSMNTEAFF
TRBV4-2	TRBJ2-1	CASSHDRDNEQFF
TRBV6-6	TRBJ1-1	CASTQYRAAVVGGFF
TRBV5-6	TRBJ1-4	CASSLGQGHEKLFF
TRBV3-1/TRBV3-2	TRBJ1-3	CASSQGGSSGNTIYF
TRBV9	TRBJ1-6	CASSVGQADSPLHF
TRBV7-9	TRBJ2-2	CASSSGANTGELFF
TRBV3-1/TRBV3-2	TRBJ1-4	CASSQFAPGTATNEKLFF
TRBV15	TRBJ2-5	CATSREDWETQYF
TRBV30	TRBJ1-5	CAWSVLTGINQPQHF
TRBV7-8	TRBJ1-1	CASSSIGANTEAFF
TRBV6-6	TRBJ2-3	CASSYVRVDTQYF
TRBV21-1	TRBJ2-1	CASSKKGPEQASYNEQFF